In this sample, the clone carrying this T cell receptor beta chain turned up once. The antigen is undetermined. The data derive from a study of PD-L1 blockade in urothelial cancer. General study points: Where pretreatment blood TCR clonality fell below the median, better survival was predicted. At 3 weeks on treatment, tumor-associated clones expanded more with durable benefit.

Some clones are missing from TCRdb's copy, which holds only in-frame ones; the method was immunoSEQ multiplex PCR. The repertoire holds some 67,000 clones, with 85% to 90% as singletons. Trimming took 5 bases from V and 0 from J, leaving 7 bases between them. The CDR3 has 13 residues. Looked up from germline, CDR1 is SEHNR and CDR2 is FQNEAQ (reference sequence). This chain uses TRBV7-9 with TRBJ1-2; D remains ambiguous. The sequence was collected from a man between 60 and 75 years old with urothelial cancer. The material sequenced was PBMCs, taken around atezolizumab (anti-PD-L1) treatment. CDR3 coding DNA: TGTGCCAGCAGCCCGGTTGCTAACTATGGCTACACCTTC. Residues: CASSPVANYGYTF.